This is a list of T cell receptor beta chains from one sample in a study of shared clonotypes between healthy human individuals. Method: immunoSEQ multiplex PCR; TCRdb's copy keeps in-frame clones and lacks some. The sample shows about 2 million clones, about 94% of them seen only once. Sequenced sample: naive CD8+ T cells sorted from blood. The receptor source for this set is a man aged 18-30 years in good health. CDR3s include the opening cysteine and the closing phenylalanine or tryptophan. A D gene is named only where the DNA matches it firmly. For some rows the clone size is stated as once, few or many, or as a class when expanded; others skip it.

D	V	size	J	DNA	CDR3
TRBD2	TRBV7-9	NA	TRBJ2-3	TGTGCCAGCAGCTTGGGACTAGCGGAAACAGATACGCAGTATTTT	CASSLGLAETDTQYF
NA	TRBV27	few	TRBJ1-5	TGTGCCAGCAGGGCAACGGGACCTCCTTCCCCCCAGCATTTT	CASRATGPPSPQHF
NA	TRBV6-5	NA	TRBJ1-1	TGTGCCAGCAGCCTCGGGTTGACTGAAGCTTTCTTT	CASSLGLTEAFF
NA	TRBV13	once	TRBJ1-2	TGTGCCAGCAGCTTAGAAGCGGGTACCGATGGCTACACCTTC	CASSLEAGTDGYTF
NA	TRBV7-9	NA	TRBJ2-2	TGTGCCAGCAGGGGGGCCCTCTCGGGCACCGGGGAGCTGTTTTTT	CASRGALSGTGELFF
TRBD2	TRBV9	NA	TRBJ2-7	TGTGCCAGCAGCCTGAAAGCGGGGAGTCCCTACGAGCAGTACTTC	CASSLKAGSPYEQYF
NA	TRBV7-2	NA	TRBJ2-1	TGTGCCAGCAGCTTCGAACTAAACAATGAGCAGTTCTTC	CASSFELNNEQFF
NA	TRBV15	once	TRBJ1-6	TGTGCCACCAGCAGGAGGACAGATTATAATTCACCCCTCCACTTT	CATSRRTDYNSPLHF
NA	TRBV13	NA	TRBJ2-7	TGTGCCAGCAGAGAAGGGGAGGACGAGCAGTACTTC	CASREGEDEQYF
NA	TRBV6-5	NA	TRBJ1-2	TGTGCCAGCAGTTACTCGATCGATTCTAACTATGGCTACACCTTC	CASSYSIDSNYGYTF
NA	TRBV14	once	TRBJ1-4	TGTGCCAGCAGCTCGGCCATTAATGAAAAACTGTTTTTT	CASSSAINEKLFF
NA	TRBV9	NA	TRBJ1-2	TGTGCCAGCAGCTACCAGAACTATGGCTACACCTTC	CASSYQNYGYTF
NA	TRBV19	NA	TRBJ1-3	TGTGCCAGTAGTATAGATCTGGGGGCGTCTGGAAACACCATATATTTT	CASSIDLGASGNTIYF
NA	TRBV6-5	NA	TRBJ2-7	TGTGCCAGCAGTGTAGGGGTCGAGCAGTACTTC	CASSVGVEQYF
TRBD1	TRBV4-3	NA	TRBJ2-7	TGCGCCAGCAGCCACGACAGGGGCCACGAGCAGTACTTC	CASSHDRGHEQYF
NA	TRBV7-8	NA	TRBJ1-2	TGTGCCAGCAGCTTGCCGGGACTCACAACCAACTATGGCTACACCTTC	CASSLPGLTTNYGYTF
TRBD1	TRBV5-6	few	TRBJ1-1	TGTGCCAGCAGATACCGGGACAGTACTGAAGCTTTCTTT	CASRYRDSTEAFF
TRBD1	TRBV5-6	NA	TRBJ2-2	TGTGCCAGCAGCTTGGAAGCAGGGGGCCCGGGCACCGGGGAGCTGTTTTTT	CASSLEAGGPGTGELFF
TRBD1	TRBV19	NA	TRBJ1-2	TGTGCCAGTAGTCCTTGGGACAGGGGGAACTACACCTTC	CASSPWDRGNYTF
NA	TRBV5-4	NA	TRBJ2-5	TGTGCCAGCAGCACCCGAGGGGCGCAAGAGACCCAGTACTTC	CASSTRGAQETQYF
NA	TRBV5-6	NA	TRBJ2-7	TGTGCCAGCAGCCGAGGGGATTACGAGCAGTACTTC	CASSRGDYEQYF
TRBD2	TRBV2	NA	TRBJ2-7	TGTGCCAGCAGTGAAGCCCCTAGCGGGAGTCGGGACGAGCAGTACTTC	CASSEAPSGSRDEQYF
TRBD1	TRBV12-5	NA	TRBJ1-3	TGTGCTAGTGGTTTCTCTACAGGGGATTTAGGGAACACCATATATTTT	CASGFSTGDLGNTIYF
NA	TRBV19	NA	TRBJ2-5	TGTGCCAGTAGTACCCTTCGAGTGAGGGGAGAAGAGACCCAGTACTTC	CASSTLRVRGEETQYF
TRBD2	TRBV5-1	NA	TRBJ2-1	TGCGCCAGCAGCTTGGCAACTAGCGGGGGGGCCAGCTCCTACAATGAGCAGTTCTTC	CASSLATSGGASSYNEQFF
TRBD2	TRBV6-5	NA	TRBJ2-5	TGTGCCAGCAGTTTCCGACTAGCGGGGTTACAAGAGACCCAGTACTTC	CASSFRLAGLQETQYF
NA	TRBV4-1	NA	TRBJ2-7	TGCGCCAGCAGCCAAGGCACAGGGATCTCCTACGAGCAGTACTTC	CASSQGTGISYEQYF
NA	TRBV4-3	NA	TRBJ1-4	TGCGCCAGCAGCCAAGCAGGGGCTAATGAAAAACTGTTTTTT	CASSQAGANEKLFF
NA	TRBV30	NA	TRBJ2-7	TGTGCCTGGAGTTCCTTGGGGTCAGGGGAGGACGAGCAGTACTTC	CAWSSLGSGEDEQYF
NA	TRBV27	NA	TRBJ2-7	TGTGCCAGCAGTCACGTGACACCGGGATTCAACTACGAGCAGTACTTC	CASSHVTPGFNYEQYF
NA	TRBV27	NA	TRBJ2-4	TGTGCCAGCAGTTCAGGGGTAGAGTTAGCCAAAAACATTCAGTACTTC	CASSSGVELAKNIQYF
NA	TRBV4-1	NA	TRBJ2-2	TGCGCCAGCAGCGGGGGAACCGGGGAGCTGTTTTTT	CASSGGTGELFF
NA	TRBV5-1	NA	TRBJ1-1	TGCGCCAGCAGCTGGGCGGAGAACACTGAAGCTTTCTTT	CASSWAENTEAFF
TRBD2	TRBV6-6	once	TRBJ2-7	TGTGCCAGCAGTTACCGAGCGGGAGGGCCGGGGGAGCAGTACTTC	CASSYRAGGPGEQYF
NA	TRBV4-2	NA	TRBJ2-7	TGTGCCAGCAGCCAAGACAGGGGGGATTACGAGCAGTACTTC	CASSQDRGDYEQYF